This TCR beta chain was captured in a study of vaccination and CD4 T cells after COVID-19. Study at large: Each convalescent patient was PCR positive for SARS-CoV-2 on nasal swab; eight to ten cases were mild and one severe. The authors used overlapping spike peptides from SARS-CoV-2, HCoV-NL63, HCoV-OC43 and HCoV-229E to stimulate cells.

The Oncomine TCR Beta short-read assay generated sequence data from the DNA of cultured CD4+ T cells. DNA came from CD4+ T cells after culture. A single record per CDR3 protein comes from TCRdb applying MiXCR to the PCR reads. This repertoire shows about 21,000 distinct CDR3 sequences, about 44% found once; its top ten account for around 8.5%. To note about this clonotype: The target antigen is unknown.

Germline V gene sequence: CDR1 MNHNS, CDR2 SASEGT. The CDR3 contains 17 residues. J lost 6 bases, V lost 6 bases, and 10 bases had no gene match. Treatment of the sample: 10-day PBMC culture with coronavirus spike peptide pools or control peptides (ViraFEST assay). ViraFEST relied on peptide pools to expand antigen-specific T cells; the TCRs were sequenced afterward. This TCR was sampled from a human donor who had recovered from COVID-19. The material was CD4+ T cells from blood, cultured in vitro, obtained after SARS-CoV-2 vaccination. The chain employs TRBV6-1 and TRBJ2-1; 14 bases match TRBD2. In DNA form, the CDR3 reads TGTGCCAGCAGGGGACTAGCGGGAGTAGCCGTGGGCAATGAGCAGTTCTTC. This codes for CASRGLAGVAVGNEQFF.